This T cell receptor beta chain appears in the sequencing data of a study of blood T cell repertoires in COVID-19. Overall study: Whether acute or convalescent, the COVID-19 samples came from the United States, Italy and Spain. The cDNA or gDNA used as material had been derived from T cells, B-cell-depleted T cells, or PBMCs.

Germline assignment: CDR1 MGHRA and CDR2 YSYEKL. The length of the CDR3 is 16 residues. The V gene lost 0 bases and the J gene lost 2 bases, with 10 bases spanning the gap. Authors' processing steps: Reference gene primers were amplified, and this amplification served to estimate nucleated cell counts. Only in-frame clones appear in the TCRdb table, and some are missing; sequencing was by immunoSEQ multiplex PCR. The D gene and trimming were derived from the DNA, and the V and J assignments and clone size from that table. The table has about 100,000 clones, 80% to 90% seen once; the top ten hold 32%.

This receptor was obtained from a woman aged 80 or over with acute or convalescent COVID-19. This chain uses TRBV4-1 with TRBJ1-4, with no clear D. Sequencing input: peripheral blood. The CDR3 DNA is TGCGCCAGCAGCCAAGATGTAGGCAGGACTAATGAAAAACTGTTTTTT. Amino acid sequence: CASSQDVGRTNEKLFF.